These 3 T cell receptor beta chains came from one sample sequenced in a study of blood T cell repertoires in COVID-19. Assay used: immunoSEQ multiplex PCR; TCRdb lists only in-frame clones, some missing. The data hold 170,000 or so clones, with approximately 86% observed a single time. Sequenced: peripheral blood. Every receptor here comes from a man between 60 and 75 years old with COVID-19, enrolled during active disease.

The J gene is TRBJ1-5, the V gene TRBV29-1; 7 nucleotides match TRBD1. The CDR3 is 13 amino acids. V shed 6 bases and J 3 bases; nucleotides not matched to a gene: 5. The germline CDR1 and CDR2 sequences are SQVTM and ANQGSEA. The CDR3 is CSVEQGNNQPQHF. The DNA for the CDR3 is TGCAGCGTAGAACAGGGGAACAATCAGCCCCAGCATTTT. The full variable domain, with the rest looked up from reference TRBV29-1 and TRBJ1-5, is SAVISQKPSRDICQRGTSLTIQCQVDSQVTMMFWYRQQPGQSLTLIATANQGSEATYESGFVIDKFPISRPNLTFSTLTVSNMSPEDSSIYLCSVEQGNNQPQHFGDGTRLSIL.

The sample holds one count of this clone. J is TRBJ2-1 and V is TRBV4-3, with TRBD1 as a possible D gene (5 bases). The ends were cut back, 0 bases at V and 0 bases at J, with 6 bases in the middle. CDR3 length: 15 residues. Germline V gene data show CDR1 as LGHNA and CDR2 as YSLEER. CDR3 sequence (DNA): TGCGCCAGCAGCCAAGATCAGGGCTCCTACAATGAGCAGTTCTTC. Protein product: CASSQDQGSYNEQFF.

For the CDR3, the DNA is TGTGCCAGCAGCACAAGGGAGAGCAATCAGCCCCAGCATTTT. This gives the protein CASSTRESNQPQHF. The chain combines TRBV5-5 with TRBJ1-5; no reliable D call. The CDR3 sequence is 14 residues long. CDR1 SGHKS and CDR2 YYEKEE come from the germline V gene (reference sequence). V gave up 4 bases and J gave up 1 base, with 9 bases separating them. Combining the CDR3 with reference TRBV5-5 and TRBJ1-5 gives the whole variable domain DAGVTQSPTHLIKTRGQQVTLRCSPISGHKSVSWYQQVLGQGPQFIFQYYEKEERGRGNFPDRFSARQFPNYSSELNVNALLLGDSALYLCASSTRESNQPQHFGDGTRLSIL.